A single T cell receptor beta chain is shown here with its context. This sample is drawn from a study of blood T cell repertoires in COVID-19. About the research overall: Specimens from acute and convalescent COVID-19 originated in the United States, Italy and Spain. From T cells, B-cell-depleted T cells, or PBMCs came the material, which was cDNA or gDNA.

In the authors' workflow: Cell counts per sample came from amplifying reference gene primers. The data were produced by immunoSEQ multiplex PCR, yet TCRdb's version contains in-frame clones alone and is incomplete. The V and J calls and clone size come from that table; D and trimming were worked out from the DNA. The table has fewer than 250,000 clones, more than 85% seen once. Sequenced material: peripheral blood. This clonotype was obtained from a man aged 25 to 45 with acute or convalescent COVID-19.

DNA for the CDR3: TGTGCCAGCAGCCTGAAGACAATGAACACTGAAGCTTTCTTT. Residues: CASSLKTMNTEAFF. The chain uses TRBV6-5 and TRBJ1-1; D remains unclear. There are 14 residues in the CDR3. Germline V gene sequence: CDR1 MNHEY, CDR2 SVGAGI. V lost 6 bases and J 0 bases, leaving 11 bases between the germline ends.